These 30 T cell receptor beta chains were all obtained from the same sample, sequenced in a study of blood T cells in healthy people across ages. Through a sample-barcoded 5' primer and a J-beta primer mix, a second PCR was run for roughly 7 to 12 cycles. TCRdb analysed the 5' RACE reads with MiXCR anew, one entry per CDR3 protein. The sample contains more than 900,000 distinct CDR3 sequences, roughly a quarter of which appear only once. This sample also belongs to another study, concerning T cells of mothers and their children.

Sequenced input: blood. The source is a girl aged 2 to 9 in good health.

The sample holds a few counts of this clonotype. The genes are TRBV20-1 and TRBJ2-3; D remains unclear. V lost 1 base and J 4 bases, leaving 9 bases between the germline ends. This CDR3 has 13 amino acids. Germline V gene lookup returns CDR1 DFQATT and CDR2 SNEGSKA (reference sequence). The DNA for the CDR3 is TGCAGTGCTAGAGCCACAAACCCAGATACGCAGTATTTT. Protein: CSARATNPDTQYF.

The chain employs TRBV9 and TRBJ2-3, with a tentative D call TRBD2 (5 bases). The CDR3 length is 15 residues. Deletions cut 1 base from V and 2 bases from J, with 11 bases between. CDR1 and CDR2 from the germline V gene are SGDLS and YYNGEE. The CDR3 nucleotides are TGTGCCAGCAGCGTAAGCGGAGTCGCCACAGATACGCAGTATTTT. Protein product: CASSVSGVATDTQYF.

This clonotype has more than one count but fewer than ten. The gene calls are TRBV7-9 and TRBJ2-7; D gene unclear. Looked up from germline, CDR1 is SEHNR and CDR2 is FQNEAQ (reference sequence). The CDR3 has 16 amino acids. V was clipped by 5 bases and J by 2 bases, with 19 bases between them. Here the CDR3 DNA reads TGTGCCAGCAGCCCTCCGGCCGGTCGCGTCACCTACGAGCAGTACTTC. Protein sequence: CASSPPAGRVTYEQYF.

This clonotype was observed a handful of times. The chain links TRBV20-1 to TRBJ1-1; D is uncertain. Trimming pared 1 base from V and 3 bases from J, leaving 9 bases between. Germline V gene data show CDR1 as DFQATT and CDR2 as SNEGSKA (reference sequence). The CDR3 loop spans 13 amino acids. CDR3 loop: CSARGVGDTEAFF. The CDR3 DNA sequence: TGCAGTGCTAGAGGGGTTGGGGACACTGAAGCTTTCTTT.

The CDR3 sequence: CASRASGGHNEQFF. CDR3 DNA: TGTGCCAGCAGGGCCAGCGGGGGTCACAATGAGCAGTTCTTC. The J gene is TRBJ2-1, the V gene TRBV7-3, with 8 bases matching TRBD2. Per germline, CDR1 SGHTA and CDR2 FQGTGA. Losses at the gene ends were 6 bases for V and 5 bases for J; bases not matched to a gene: 6. This CDR3 contains 14 residues.

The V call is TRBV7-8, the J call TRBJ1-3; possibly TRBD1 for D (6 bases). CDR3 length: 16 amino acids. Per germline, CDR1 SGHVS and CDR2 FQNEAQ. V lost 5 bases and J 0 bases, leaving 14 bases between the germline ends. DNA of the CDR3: TGTGCCAGCAGCCGGGGGCCGTTTCGCTCTGGAAACACCATATATTTT. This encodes CASSRGPFRSGNTIYF.

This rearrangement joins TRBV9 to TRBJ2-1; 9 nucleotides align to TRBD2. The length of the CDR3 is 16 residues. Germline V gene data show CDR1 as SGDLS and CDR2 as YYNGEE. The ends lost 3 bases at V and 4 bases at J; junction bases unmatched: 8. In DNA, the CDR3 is TGTGCCAGCAGCGAGGGAAGCGGGAGGACTTACAATGAGCAGTTCTTC. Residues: CASSEGSGRTYNEQFF.

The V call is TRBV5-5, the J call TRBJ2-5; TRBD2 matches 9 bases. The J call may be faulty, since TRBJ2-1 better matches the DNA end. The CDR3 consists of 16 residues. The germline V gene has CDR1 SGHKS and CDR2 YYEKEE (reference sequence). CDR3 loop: CASSLGLAGLYNEQFF. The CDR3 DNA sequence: TGTGCCAGCAGCTTGGGGCTAGCGGGGCTCTACAATGAGCAGTTCTTC.

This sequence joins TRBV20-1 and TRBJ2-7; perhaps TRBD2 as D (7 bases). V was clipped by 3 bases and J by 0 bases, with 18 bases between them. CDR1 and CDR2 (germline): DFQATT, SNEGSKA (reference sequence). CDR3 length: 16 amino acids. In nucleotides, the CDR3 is TGCAGTGCTAGGGCCGAGGGGGGGTCGTACTCCTACGAGCAGTACTTC. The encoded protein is CSARAEGGSYSYEQYF.

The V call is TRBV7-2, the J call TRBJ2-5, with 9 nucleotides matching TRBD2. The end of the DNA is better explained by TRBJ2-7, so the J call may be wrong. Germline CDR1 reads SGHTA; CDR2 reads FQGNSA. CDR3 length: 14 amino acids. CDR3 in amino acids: CASSVLAGGGEQYF. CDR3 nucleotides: TGTGCCAGCAGCGTACTAGCGGGTGGGGGCGAGCAGTACTTC.

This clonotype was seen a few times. The CDR3 spells CASSVGLAGEQFF. The CDR3 coding sequence is TGTGCCAGCAGCGTGGGACTAGCGGGCGAGCAGTTCTTC. The rearrangement joins TRBV9 to TRBJ2-1; 12 nucleotides agree with TRBD2. This CDR3 comprises 13 residues. J gave up 10 bases and V 2 bases, and 1 base lay outside the gene matches. CDR1 and CDR2 (germline): SGDLS, YYNGEE.

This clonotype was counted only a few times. In nucleotides, the CDR3 is TGCAGTGCTTGTACTAGCGGGGTTTACGAGCAGTACTTC. It encodes CSACTSGVYEQYF. The rearrangement joins TRBV20-1 to TRBJ2-7; 10 bases agree with TRBD2. CDR1 is DFQATT, CDR2 SNEGSKA, per germline (reference sequence). V dropped 5 bases and J dropped 4; count of bases not matched to a gene: 5. This CDR3 spans 13 amino acids.

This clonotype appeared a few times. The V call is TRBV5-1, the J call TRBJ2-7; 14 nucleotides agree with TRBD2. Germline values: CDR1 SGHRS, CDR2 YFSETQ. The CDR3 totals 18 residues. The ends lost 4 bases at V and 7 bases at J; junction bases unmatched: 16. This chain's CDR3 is CASSPGTARTSGGQEQYF. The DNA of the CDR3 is TGCGCCAGCAGCCCGGGGACAGCCCGGACTAGCGGGGGGCAAGAGCAGTACTTC.

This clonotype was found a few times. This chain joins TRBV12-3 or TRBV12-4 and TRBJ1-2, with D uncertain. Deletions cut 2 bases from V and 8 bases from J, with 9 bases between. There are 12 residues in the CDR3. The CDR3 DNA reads TGTGCCAGCAGTTTATCCGGGAACGGCTACACCTTC. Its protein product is CASSLSGNGYTF.

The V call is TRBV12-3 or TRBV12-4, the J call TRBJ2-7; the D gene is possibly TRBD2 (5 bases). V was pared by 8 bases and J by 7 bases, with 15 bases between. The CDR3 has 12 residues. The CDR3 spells CASSVAPVEQYF. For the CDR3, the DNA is TGTGCCAGCTCGGTAGCGCCCGTTGAGCAGTACTTC.

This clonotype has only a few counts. Written as DNA, the CDR3 is TGTGCCAGTAGTATTCCGGAAAATGAGCAGTTCTTC. Its translation is CASSIPENEQFF. The chain is built from TRBV19 and TRBJ2-1, with D unresolved. The CDR3 runs 12 residues. Germline V CDR1 and CDR2: LNHDA, SQIVND (reference sequence). V was pared by 3 bases and J by 7 bases, with 7 bases between.

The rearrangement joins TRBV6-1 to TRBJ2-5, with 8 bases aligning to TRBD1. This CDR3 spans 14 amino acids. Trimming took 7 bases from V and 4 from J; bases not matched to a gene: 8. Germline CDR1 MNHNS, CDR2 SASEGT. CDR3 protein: CASKQDRARETQYF. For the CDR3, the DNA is TGTGCCAGCAAACAGGACAGGGCGAGAGAGACCCAGTACTTC.

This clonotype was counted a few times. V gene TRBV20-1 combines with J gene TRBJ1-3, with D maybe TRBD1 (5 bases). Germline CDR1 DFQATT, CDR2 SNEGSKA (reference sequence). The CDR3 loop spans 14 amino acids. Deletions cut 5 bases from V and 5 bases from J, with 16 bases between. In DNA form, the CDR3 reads TGCAGTGCTCATTTTAGAGGGGCGCGAAACACCATATATTTT. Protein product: CSAHFRGARNTIYF.

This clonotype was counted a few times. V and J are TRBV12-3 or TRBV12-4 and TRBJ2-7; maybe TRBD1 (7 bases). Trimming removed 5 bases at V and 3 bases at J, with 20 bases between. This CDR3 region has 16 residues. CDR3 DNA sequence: TGTGCCAGCAGTCTCCTGGGGGCGGGACAGTTCTACGAGCAGTACTTC. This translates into CASSLLGAGQFYEQYF.

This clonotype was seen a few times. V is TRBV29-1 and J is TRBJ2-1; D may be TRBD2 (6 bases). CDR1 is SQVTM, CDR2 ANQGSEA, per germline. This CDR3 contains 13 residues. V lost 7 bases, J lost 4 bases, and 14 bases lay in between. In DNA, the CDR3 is TGCAGCGCTTGGGAGGCAGGGTACAATGAGCAGTTCTTC. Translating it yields CSAWEAGYNEQFF.

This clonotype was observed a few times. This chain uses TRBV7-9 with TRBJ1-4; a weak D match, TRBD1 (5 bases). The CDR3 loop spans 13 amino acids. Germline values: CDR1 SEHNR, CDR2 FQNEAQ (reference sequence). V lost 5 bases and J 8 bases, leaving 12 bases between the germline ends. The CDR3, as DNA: TGTGCCAGCAGCCAGCCCCCAGGGGAAAAACTGTTTTTT. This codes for CASSQPPGEKLFF. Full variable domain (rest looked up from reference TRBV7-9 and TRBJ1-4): DTGVSQNPRHKITKRGQNVTFRCDPISEHNRLYWYRQTLGQGPEFLTYFQNEAQLEKSRLLSDRFSAERPKGSFSTLEIQRTEQGDSAMYLCASSQPPGEKLFFGSGTQLSVL.

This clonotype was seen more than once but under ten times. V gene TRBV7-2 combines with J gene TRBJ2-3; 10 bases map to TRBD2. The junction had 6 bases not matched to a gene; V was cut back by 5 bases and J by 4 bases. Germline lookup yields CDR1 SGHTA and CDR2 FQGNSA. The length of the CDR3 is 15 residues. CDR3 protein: CASSPTSGASDTQYF. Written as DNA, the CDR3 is TGTGCCAGCAGCCCAACTAGCGGGGCATCAGATACGCAGTATTTT.

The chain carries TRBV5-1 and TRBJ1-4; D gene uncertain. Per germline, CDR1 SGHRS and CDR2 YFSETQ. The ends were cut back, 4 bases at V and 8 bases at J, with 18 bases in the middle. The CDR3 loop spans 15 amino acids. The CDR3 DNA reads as TGCGCCAGCAGCCTTTCGGGTCCAAAAGAGGAAAAACTGTTTTTT. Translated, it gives CASSLSGPKEEKLFF.

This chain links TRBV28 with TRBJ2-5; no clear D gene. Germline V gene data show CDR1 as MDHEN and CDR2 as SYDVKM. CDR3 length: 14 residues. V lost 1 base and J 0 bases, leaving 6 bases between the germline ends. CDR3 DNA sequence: TGTGCCAGCAGTTTATTCCCTTACCAAGAGACCCAGTACTTC. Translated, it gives CASSLFPYQETQYF.

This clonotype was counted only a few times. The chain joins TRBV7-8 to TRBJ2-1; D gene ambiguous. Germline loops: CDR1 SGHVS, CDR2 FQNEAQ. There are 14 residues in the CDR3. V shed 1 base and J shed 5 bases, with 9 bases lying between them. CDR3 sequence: CASSLDPGDNEQFF. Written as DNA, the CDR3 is TGTGCCAGCAGCTTAGACCCTGGGGACAATGAGCAGTTCTTC.

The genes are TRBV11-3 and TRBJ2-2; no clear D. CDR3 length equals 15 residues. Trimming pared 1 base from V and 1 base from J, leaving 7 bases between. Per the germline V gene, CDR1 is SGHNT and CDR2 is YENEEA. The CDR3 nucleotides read TGTGCCAGCAGCTTAGTGGTACAGAACACCGGGGAGCTGTTTTTT. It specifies CASSLVVQNTGELFF.

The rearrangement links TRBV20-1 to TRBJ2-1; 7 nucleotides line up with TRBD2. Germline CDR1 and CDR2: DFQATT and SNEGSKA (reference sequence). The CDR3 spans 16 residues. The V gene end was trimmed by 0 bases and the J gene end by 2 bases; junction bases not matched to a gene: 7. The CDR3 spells CSARDPLAAAYNEQFF. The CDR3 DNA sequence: TGCAGTGCTAGAGATCCCCTAGCGGCCGCCTACAATGAGCAGTTCTTC.

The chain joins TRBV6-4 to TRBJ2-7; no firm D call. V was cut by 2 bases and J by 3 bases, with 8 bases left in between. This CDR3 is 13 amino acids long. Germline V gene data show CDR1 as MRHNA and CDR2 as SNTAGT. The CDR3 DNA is TGTGCCAGCAGTGACGTGGACCGCTACGAGCAGTACTTC. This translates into CASSDVDRYEQYF.

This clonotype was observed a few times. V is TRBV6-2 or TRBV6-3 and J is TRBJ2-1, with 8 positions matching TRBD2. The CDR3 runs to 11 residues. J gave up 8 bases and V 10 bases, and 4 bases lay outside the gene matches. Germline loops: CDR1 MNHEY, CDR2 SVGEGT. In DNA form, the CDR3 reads TGTGCCAACCAGCGGGGGCATGAGCAGTTCTTC. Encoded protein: CANQRGHEQFF.

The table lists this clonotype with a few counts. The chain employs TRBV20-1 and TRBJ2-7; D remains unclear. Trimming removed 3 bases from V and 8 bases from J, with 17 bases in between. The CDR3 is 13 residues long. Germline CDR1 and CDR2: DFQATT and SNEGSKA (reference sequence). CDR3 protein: CSARLRAAPQQYF. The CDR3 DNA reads TGCAGTGCTAGGCTCCGGGCAGCCCCACAGCAGTACTTC.